A selection of T cell receptor beta chains follows, all from one sample in a study of shared clonotypes between healthy human individuals. The data were produced by immunoSEQ multiplex PCR, yet TCRdb's version contains in-frame clones alone and is incomplete. The sample includes around 1.9 million clones, 80% to 95% of them seen just once. Sequenced: naive CD8+ T cells from PBMCs. The receptors were sampled from a man younger than 30 in good health. Some clones in this sample may be carry-over from other donors' samples. The conserved cysteine and the conserved F or W are not part of the CDR3 here. Each record gives: J gene, V gene, CDR3 protein.

TRBJ2-7 TRBV7-9 ASSPRDNYEQY
TRBJ1-1 TRBV27 ASSLSLMGQGTAF
TRBJ2-7 TRBV14 ASSQDPRRDGHEQY
TRBJ1-3 TRBV7-9 ASSPREAAGNTIY
TRBJ2-5 TRBV7-2 ASSLGLAKVSETQY
TRBJ2-5 TRBV7-9 ASSTGREQY
TRBJ2-5 TRBV7-6 ASSLGVAAGSETQY
TRBJ2-3 TRBV5-1 ASSPGQGGTDTQY
TRBJ2-7 TRBV9 ASSADDFSYEQY
TRBJ1-3 TRBV2 ASSEWMRGSGNTIY
TRBJ2-5 TRBV5-1 ASSLWGGETQY
TRBJ2-1 TRBV29-1 SGLWTRGNEQF
TRBJ2-1 TRBV19 ASSMRPVNEQF
TRBJ1-1 TRBV5-1 ASSLGTGGGIEAF
TRBJ2-7 TRBV2 ASREAGAYEQY
TRBJ1-2 TRBV2 ASSEPWTQLSYGYT
TRBJ2-1 TRBV4-2 ASSPNEGQGFSNEQF
TRBJ2-3 TRBV6-5 ASSYGGRGPDTQY
NA TRBV28 ANPYSSGRSYEQY
TRBJ2-7 TRBV6-4 ASKPTGRSYEQY
TRBJ1-1 TRBV11-2 ASSRFPARQEMNTEAF
TRBJ2-3 TRBV4-1 ASSQGRDLEADTQY
TRBJ2-5 TRBV10-3 ATWTGTLLGTQY
TRBJ2-3 TRBV7-9 ASSPHPASTDTQY
TRBJ1-5 TRBV5-8 ASSLVSGLRDSGNQPQH
TRBJ1-2 TRBV5-1 ASSPATGGIYGYT
TRBJ1-1 TRBV4-2 ASSQENRADTEAF
TRBJ2-1 TRBV15 ATSSSGNSYNEQF
TRBJ1-2 TRBV5-6 ASSLGTGVHNYGYT